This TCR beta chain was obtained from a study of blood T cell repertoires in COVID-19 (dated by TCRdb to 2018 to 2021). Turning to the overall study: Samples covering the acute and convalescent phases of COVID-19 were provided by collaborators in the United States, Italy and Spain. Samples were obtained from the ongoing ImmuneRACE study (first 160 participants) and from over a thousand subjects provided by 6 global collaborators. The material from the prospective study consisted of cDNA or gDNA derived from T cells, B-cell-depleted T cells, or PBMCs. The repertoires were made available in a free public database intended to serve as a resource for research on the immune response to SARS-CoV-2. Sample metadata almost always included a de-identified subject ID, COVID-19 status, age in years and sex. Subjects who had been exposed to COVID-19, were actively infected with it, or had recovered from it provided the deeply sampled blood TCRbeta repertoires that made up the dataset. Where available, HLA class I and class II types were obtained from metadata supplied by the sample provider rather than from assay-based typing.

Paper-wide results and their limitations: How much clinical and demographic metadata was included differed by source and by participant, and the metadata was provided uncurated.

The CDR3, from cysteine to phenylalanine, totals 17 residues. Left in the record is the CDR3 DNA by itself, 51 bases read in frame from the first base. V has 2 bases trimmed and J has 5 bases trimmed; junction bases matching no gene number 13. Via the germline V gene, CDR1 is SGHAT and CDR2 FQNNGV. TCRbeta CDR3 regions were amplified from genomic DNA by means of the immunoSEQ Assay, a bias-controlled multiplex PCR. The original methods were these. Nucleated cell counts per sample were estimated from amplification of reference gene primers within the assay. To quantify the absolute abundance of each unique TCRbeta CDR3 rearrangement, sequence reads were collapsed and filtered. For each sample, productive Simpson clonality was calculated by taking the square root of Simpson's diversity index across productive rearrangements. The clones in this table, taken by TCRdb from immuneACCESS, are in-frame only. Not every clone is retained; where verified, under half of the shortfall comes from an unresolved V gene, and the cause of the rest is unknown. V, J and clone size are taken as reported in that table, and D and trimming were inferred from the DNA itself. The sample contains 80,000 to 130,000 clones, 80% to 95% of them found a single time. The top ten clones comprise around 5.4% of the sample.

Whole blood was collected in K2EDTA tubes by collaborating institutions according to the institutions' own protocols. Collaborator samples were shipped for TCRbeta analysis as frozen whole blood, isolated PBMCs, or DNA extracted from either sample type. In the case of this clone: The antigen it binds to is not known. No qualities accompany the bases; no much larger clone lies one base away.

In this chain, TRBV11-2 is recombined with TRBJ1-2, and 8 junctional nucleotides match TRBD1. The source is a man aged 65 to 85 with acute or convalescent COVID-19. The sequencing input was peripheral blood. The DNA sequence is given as TGTGCCAGCAGCTTACCTGGGCGGGGGACAGGTCCTTATGGCTACACCTTC. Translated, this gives CASSLPGRGTGPYGYTF.